The entry that follows covers one T cell receptor (beta chain) sequence. Assay used: immunoSEQ multiplex PCR; TCRdb lists only in-frame clones, some missing. Of approximately 13,000 clones listed, 65% to 70% are singletons. The data belong to a study of OX40 agonist ivuxolimab in advanced cancers. Study-wide context: The diagnoses of dose-escalation patients were hepatocellular carcinoma, melanoma, renal cell or head and neck cancer. Enrollees could have had prior anti-PD-1, anti-PD-L1 or anti-CTLA-4 therapy, which approximately 38% had received.

The sequence came from an adult with an advanced solid tumor such as melanoma, head and neck, liver or kidney cancer. This specimen consisted of CD4+ or CD8+ T cells sorted from blood, obtained in a trial of the OX40 agonist ivuxolimab.

CDR3 protein: CASSVETGGYEQYF. The CDR3 nucleotides read TGTGCCAGCAGCGTAGAGACAGGGGGCTACGAGCAGTACTTC. The rearrangement joins TRBV9 to TRBJ2-7; 9 bases fit TRBD1. Losses at the gene ends were 0 bases for V and 3 bases for J; bases not matched to a gene: 1. The germline gives CDR1 SGDLS, CDR2 YYNGEE. The CDR3 runs 14 residues.